The T cell receptor (beta chain) described here comes from a study of T cell responses to AZD1222 COVID-19 vaccine (dated by TCRdb to about 2021). In terms of the full investigation: A total of 230 to 250 trial participants underwent TCR sequencing, of whom roughly 210 received two doses of AZD1222 and about 26 received two doses of the MenACWY control vaccine. Trial participants were enrolled into age subgroups of 18-55, 56-69 and 70-plus years, which contained 148, 28 and 57 TCR-sequenced participants, respectively.

Regarding this clone: What this receptor recognizes is not known. Base qualities are missing; no much larger clone stands one base away.

The CDR3 regions of human TCRbeta chains were subjected to immunosequencing. The published analysis was carried out like this. TCRs in the repertoires were compared against a reference library of SARS-CoV-2-specific TCRs that had been generated with the MIRA antigen-specificity platform. Breadth was defined as the fraction of unique TCRs that were SARS-CoV-2-associated. Depth was defined as the fraction of total T cells that were SARS-CoV-2-associated. Using the MIRA data, each spike-specific TCR was mapped to the spike region that the TCR reacts to and placed in a CD4 or CD8 class. Log10-transformed breadth and depth values were compared by one-way ANOVA with Sidak's multiple comparisons tests. TCRdb limited this immuneACCESS table to in-frame rearrangements with V and J called. A share of clones is missing; checked studies link under half to unresolved V genes, and the rest is unexplained. The D gene and trimming were derived from the DNA, and the V and J assignments and clone size from that table. The sample table holds 100,000 to 120,000 clones, of which over 85% were seen once. Together, the top ten hold almost 2.5% of the sample.

Results the study describes overall, beyond this receptor: In the small 56-69-year group, the increase in depth fell short of significance, most likely because of low power. After two AZD1222 doses, spike-specific TCR breadth and depth were significantly higher than at day 0 and than in MenACWY recipients. Reportedly, almost half of the unique spike-specific TCRs recognized epitopes lying outside the regions that are mutated in the B.1.351 and B.1.1.7 variants. Because no samples from the day 14 peak response were available, repertoires could be characterized only after the peak T cell response. Conclusions about previously exposed vaccinees were limited because only six or seven AZD1222 recipients were SARS-CoV-2 seropositive at baseline. Most participants were white British and females outnumbered males, and the authors suggested that clonal diversity may have been underestimated. CD4 TCRs associated with the vaccine covered the entire spike protein, and the dominant responses were in regions 160-218 and 743-854.

The label giving this sample's time point can be read as: about 28 days (+/-7) after the second vaccine dose. AZD1222 recipients with second doses at about 4 weeks or about 12 weeks were pooled, because spike-specific TCR depth and breadth did not differ between schedules. The vaccinee samples were drawn from two UK trials, COV001 and COV002, one of which was a single-blind randomized controlled phase 2/3 trial testing AZD1222 (ChAdOx1 nCoV-19) in healthy adults. For TCRbeta chain sequencing, PBMC samples from trial participants were taken at day 0 and at day 28 after the second dose. This sequence originates from an adult who received the AZD1222 COVID-19 vaccine. Source: peripheral blood, taken 28 days after the second AZD1222 dose.

The base sequence is TGTGCCAGCTCACGGGACAGAACAGATACGCAGTATTTT. Its protein is CASSRDRTDTQYF. The rearrangement joined TRBV18 to TRBJ2-3, and TRBD1 aligns with 7 junction nucleotides. The CDR3 runs 13 amino acids, cysteine and phenylalanine included. Left in the record is the CDR3 DNA by itself, 39 bases read in frame from the first base. CDR1 KGHSH and CDR2 LQKENI are derived from the germline V gene. At the junction V is shortened by 4 bases and J by 3 bases; bases outside the gene matches: 1.